This T cell receptor (beta chain) was identified in a study of technical replicates of blood from a few donors. Assay used: immunoSEQ multiplex PCR; TCRdb lists only in-frame clones, some missing. The sample contains more than 90,000 clones, 95% of which appear only once. The germline CDR1 and CDR2 sequences are SEHNR and FQNEAQ (reference sequence). Between the trimmed V and J ends, which lost 1 base and 2 bases, there was a span of 14 bases. CDR3 length: 16 residues. Sequencing input: T cells isolated from PBMCs. V gene TRBV7-9 combines with J gene TRBJ1-2; D not resolved. This sequence originates from a human donor in good health. DNA of the CDR3: TGTGCCAGCAGCTTAGAACTAGAGTCGGCCAACTATGGCTACACCTTC. Translation gives CASSLELESANYGYTF.